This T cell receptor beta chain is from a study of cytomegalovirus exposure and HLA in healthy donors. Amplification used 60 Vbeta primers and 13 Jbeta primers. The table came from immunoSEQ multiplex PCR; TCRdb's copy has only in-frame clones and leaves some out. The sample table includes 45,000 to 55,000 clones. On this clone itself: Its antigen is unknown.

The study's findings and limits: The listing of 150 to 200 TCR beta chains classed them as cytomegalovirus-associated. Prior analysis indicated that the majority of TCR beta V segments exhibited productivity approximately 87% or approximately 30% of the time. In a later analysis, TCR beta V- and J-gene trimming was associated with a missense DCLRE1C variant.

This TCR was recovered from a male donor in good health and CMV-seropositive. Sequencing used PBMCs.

The CDR3 DNA sequence: TGTGCCACCCAGGGGGAAGGGGCCGGCAATCAGCCCCAGCATTTT. Translated, it gives CATQGEGAGNQPQHF. The chain recombines TRBV2 with TRBJ1-5; TRBD1 agrees at 7 bases. This CDR3 contains 15 residues. Trimming took 10 bases from V and 2 from J; bases not matched to a gene: 11. Germline assignment: CDR1 SNHLY and CDR2 FYNNEI.